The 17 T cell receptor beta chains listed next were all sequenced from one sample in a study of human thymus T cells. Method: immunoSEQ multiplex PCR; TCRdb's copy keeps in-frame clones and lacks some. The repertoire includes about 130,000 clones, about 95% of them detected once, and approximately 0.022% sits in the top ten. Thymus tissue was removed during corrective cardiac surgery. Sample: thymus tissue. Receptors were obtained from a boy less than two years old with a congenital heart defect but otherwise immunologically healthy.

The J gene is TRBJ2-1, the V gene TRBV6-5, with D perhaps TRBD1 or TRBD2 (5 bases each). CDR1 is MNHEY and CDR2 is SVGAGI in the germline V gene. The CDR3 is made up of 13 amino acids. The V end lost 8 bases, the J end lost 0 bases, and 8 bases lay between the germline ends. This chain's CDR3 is CASGTASYNEQFF. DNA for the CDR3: TGTGCCAGCGGGACGGCCTCCTACAATGAGCAGTTCTTC.

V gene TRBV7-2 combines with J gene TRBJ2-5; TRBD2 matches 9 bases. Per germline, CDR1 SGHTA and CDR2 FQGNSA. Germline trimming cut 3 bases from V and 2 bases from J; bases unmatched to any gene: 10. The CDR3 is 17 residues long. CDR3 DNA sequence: TGTGCCAGCAGCTTTGGGGATTTAGCGGGGGTACAAGAGACCCAGTACTTC. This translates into CASSFGDLAGVQETQYF.

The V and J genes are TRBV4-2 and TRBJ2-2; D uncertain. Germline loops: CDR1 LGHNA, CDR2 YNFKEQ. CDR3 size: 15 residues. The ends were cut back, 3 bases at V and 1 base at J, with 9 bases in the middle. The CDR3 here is CASSQPSRNTGELFF. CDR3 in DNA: TGTGCCAGCAGCCAGCCTTCTAGGAACACCGGGGAGCTGTTTTTT.

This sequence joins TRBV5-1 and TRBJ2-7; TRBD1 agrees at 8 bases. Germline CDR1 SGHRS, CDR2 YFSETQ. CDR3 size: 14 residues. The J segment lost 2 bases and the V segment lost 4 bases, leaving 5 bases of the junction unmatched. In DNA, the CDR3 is TGCGCCAGCAGCCCCAAGGACAGGGCCTACGAGCAGTACTTC. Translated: CASSPKDRAYEQYF.

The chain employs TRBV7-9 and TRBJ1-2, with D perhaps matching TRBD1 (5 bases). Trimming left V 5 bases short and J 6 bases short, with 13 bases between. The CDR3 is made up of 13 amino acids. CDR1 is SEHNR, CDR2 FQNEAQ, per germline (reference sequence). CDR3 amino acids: CASSPGGADGYTF. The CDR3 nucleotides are TGTGCCAGCAGCCCCGGAGGGGCGGATGGCTACACCTTC.

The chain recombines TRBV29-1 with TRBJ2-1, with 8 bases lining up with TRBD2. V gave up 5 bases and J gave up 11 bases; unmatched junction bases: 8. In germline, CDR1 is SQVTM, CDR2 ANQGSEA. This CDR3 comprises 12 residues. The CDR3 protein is CSVLTSGQKQFF. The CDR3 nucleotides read TGCAGCGTTCTAACTAGCGGACAAAAGCAGTTCTTC.

The CDR3 loop is CASGAHWGTEAFF. CDR3 sequence (DNA): TGTGCTAGTGGTGCCCACTGGGGGACTGAAGCTTTCTTT. This chain links TRBV12-5 with TRBJ1-1, with D possibly being TRBD1 (5 bases). Deletions cut 5 bases from V and 5 bases from J, with 12 bases between. The CDR3 totals 13 residues. The V gene's germline CDR1 is LGHNT and CDR2 FRNRAP.

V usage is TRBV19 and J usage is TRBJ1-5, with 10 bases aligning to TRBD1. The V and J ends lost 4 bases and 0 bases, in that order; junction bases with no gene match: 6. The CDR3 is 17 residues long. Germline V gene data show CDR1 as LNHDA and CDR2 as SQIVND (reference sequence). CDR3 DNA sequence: TGTGCCAGTAGTAAGGACAGGGGGGACTATAGCAATCAGCCCCAGCATTTT. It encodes CASSKDRGDYSNQPQHF.

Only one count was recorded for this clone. CDR3 sequence reads: CASSIGGRDTIYF. In DNA, the CDR3 is TGTGCCAGTAGTATCGGGGGGCGAGACACCATATATTTT. The chain carries TRBV19 and TRBJ1-3; D possibly corresponds to TRBD1 (6 bases). CDR3 length equals 13 residues. Per germline, CDR1 LNHDA and CDR2 SQIVND (reference sequence). V was trimmed by 3 bases and J by 8 bases, leaving 11 bases between them.

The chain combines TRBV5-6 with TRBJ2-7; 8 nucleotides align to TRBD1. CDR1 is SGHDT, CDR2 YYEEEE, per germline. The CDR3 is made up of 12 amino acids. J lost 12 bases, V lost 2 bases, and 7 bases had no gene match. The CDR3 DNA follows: TGTGCCAGCAGCTTCAGGGGGCGCTTGCCGTACTTC. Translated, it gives CASSFRGRLPYF.

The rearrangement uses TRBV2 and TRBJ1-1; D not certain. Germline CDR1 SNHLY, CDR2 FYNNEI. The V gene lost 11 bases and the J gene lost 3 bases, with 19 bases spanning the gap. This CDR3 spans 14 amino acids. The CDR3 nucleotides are TGTGCCGGCAAGAGGGTCCCTGTGGACACTGAAGCTTTCTTT. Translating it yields CAGKRVPVDTEAFF.

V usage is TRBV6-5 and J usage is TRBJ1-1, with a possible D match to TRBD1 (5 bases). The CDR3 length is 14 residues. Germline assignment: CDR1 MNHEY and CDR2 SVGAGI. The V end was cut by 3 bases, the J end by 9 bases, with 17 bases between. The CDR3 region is CASSYPTSQGQAFF. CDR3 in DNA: TGTGCCAGCAGTTATCCCACTTCCCAGGGCCAAGCTTTCTTT.

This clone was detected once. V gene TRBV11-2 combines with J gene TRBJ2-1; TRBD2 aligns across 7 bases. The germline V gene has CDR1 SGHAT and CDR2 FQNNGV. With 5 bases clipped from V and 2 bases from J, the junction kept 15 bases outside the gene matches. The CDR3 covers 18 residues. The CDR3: CASSPGSGRGITYNEQFF. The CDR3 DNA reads TGTGCCAGCAGCCCCGGGAGTGGGCGGGGGATTACCTACAATGAGCAGTTCTTC. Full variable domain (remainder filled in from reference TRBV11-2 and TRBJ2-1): EAGVAQSPRYKIIEKRQSVAFWCNPISGHATLYWYQQILGQGPKLLIQFQNNGVVDDSQLPKDRFSAERLKGVDSTLKIQPAKLEDSAVYLCASSPGSGRGITYNEQFFGPGTRLTVL.

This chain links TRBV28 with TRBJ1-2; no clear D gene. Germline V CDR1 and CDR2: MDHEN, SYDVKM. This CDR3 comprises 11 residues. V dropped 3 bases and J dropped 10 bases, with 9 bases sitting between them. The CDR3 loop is CASSFARDYTF. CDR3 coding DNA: TGTGCCAGCAGTTTTGCCAGAGACTACACCTTC.

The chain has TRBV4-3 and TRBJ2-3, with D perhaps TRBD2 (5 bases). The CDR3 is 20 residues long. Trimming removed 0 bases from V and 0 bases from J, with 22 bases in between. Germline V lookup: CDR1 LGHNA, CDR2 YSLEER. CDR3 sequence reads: CASSQDRQHGWRVSTDTQYF. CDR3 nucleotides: TGCGCCAGCAGCCAAGATCGACAACACGGGTGGCGGGTTAGCACAGATACGCAGTATTTT.

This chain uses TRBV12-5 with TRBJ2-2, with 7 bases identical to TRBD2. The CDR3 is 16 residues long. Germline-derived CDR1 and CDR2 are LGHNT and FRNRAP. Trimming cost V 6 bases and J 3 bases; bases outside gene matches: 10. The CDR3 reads CASGPVGTIDTGELFF. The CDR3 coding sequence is TGTGCTAGTGGCCCGGTCGGGACTATAGACACCGGGGAGCTGTTTTTT.

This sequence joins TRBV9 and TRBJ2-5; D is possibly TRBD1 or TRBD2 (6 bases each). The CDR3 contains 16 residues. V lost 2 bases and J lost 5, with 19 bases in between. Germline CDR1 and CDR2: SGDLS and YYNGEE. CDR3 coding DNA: TGTGCCAGCAGCGTTGGCCGCTGGGGGGCCGGGGAGACCCAGTACTTC. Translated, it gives CASSVGRWGAGETQYF. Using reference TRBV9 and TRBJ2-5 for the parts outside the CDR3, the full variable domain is DSGVTQTPKHLITATGQRVTLRCSPRSGDLSVYWYQQSLDQGLQFLIQYYNGEERAKGNILERFSAQQFPDLHSELNLSSLELGDSALYFCASSVGRWGAGETQYFGPGTRLLVL.